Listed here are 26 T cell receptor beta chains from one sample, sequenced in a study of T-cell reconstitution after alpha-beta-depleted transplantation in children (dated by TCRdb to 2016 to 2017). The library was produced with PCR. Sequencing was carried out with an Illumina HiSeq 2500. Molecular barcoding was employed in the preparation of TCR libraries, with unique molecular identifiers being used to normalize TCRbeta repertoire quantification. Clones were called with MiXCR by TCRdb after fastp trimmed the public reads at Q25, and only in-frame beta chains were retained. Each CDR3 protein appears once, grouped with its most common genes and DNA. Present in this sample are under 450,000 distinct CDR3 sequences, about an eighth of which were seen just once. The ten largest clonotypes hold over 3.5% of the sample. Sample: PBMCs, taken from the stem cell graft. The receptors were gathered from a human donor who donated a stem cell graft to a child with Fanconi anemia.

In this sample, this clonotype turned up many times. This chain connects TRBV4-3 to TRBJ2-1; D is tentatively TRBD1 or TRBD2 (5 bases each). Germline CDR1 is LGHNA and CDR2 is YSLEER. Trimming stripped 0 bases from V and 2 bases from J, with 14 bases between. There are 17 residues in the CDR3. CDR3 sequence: CASSQDRGADAYNEQFF. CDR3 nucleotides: TGCGCCAGCAGCCAAGATCGAGGGGCCGACGCCTACAATGAGCAGTTCTTC.

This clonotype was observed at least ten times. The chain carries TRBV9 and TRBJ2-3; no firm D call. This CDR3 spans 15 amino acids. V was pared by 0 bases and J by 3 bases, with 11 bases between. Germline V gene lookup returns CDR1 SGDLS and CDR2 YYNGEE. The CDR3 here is CASSVVSGPTDTQYF. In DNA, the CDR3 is TGTGCCAGCAGCGTAGTATCAGGTCCGACAGATACGCAGTATTTT.

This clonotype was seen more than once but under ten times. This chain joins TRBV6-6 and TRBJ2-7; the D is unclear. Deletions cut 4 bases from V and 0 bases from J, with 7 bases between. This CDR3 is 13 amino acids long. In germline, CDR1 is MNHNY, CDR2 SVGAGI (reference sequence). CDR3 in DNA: TGTGCCAGCAGTTTTCCGAGCTCCTACGAGCAGTACTTC. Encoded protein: CASSFPSSYEQYF.

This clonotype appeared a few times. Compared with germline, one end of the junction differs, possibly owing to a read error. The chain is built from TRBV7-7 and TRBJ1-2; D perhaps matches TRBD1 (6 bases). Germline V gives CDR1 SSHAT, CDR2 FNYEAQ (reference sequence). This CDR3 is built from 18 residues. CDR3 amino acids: CASSSPGGRTRPNYGYTF. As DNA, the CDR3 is TGTGCTAGCAGCTCGCCTGGGGGCAGGACTCGACCTAACTATGGCTACACCTTC.

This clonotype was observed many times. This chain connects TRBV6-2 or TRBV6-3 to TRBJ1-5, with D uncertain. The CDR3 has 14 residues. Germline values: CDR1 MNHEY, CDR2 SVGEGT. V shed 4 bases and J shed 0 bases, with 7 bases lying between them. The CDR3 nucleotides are TGTGCCAGCAGTTTCGTTAGTAGCAATCAGCCCCAGCATTTT. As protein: CASSFVSSNQPQHF.

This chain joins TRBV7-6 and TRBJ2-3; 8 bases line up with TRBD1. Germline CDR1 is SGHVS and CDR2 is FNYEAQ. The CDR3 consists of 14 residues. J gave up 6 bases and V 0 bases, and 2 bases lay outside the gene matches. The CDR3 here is CASSLATGVDTQYF. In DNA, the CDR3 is TGTGCCAGCAGCTTAGCGACAGGGGTGGATACGCAGTATTTT.

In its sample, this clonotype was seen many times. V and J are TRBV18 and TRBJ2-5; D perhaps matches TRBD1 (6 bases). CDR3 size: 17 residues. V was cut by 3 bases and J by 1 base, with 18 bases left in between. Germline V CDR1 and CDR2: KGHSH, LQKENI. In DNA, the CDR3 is TGTGCCAGCTCACCCCCAGGTGGACAGACCTTCCAAGAGACCCAGTACTTC. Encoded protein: CASSPPGGQTFQETQYF.

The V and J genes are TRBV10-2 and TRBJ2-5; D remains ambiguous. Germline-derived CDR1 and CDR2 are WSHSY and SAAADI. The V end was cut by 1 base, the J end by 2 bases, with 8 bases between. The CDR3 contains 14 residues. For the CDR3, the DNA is TGCGCCAGCAGTGAGTACAACGATCAAGAGACCCAGTACTTC. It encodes CASSEYNDQETQYF.

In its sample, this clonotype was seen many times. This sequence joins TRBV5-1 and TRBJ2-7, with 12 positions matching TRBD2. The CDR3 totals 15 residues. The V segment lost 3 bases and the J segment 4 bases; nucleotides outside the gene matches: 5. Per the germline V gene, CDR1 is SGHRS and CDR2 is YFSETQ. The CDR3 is CASSSLAGGPYEQYF. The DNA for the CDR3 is TGCGCCAGCAGCTCGCTAGCGGGGGGGCCGTACGAGCAGTACTTC.

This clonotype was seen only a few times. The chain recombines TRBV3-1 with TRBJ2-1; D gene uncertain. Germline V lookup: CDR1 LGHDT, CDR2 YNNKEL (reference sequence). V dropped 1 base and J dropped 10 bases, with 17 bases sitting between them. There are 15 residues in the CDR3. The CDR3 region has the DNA TGTGCCAGCAGCCAAGGTCAACGGGTCCGGCGGGAGCAGTTCTTC. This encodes CASSQGQRVRREQFF.

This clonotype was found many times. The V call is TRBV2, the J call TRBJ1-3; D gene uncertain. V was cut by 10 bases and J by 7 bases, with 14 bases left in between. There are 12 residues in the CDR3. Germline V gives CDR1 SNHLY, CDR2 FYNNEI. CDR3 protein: CAIWTESNTIYF. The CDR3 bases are TGTGCCATTTGGACTGAGTCGAACACCATATATTTT.

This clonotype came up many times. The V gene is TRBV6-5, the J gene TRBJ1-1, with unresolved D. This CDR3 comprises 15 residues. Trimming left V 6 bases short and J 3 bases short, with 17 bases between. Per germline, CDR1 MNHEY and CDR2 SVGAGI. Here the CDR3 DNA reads TGTGCCAGCAGCCGGCCCGGCCCGAAGGACACTGAAGCTTTCTTT. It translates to CASSRPGPKDTEAFF.

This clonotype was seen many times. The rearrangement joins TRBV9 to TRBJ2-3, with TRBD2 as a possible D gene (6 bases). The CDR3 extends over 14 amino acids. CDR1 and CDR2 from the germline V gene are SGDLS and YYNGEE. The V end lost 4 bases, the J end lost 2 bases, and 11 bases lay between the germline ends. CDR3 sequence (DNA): TGTGCCAGCAGCAAGCGACTAGTCACAGATACGCAGTATTTT. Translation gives CASSKRLVTDTQYF.

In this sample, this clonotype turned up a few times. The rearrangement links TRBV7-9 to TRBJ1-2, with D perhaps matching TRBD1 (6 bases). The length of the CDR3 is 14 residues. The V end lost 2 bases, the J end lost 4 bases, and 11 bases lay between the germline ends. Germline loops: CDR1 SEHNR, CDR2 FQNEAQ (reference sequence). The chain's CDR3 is CASSLIAGVYGYTF. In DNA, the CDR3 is TGTGCCAGCAGCTTAATCGCAGGGGTCTATGGCTACACCTTC.

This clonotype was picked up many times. In DNA form, the CDR3 reads TGCAGTGCTAGTTATGAGGGGGCGGAGGAGACCCAGTACTTC. Translation gives CSASYEGAEETQYF. This rearrangement joins TRBV20-1 to TRBJ2-5, with 7 bases matching TRBD1. Looked up from germline, CDR1 is DFQATT and CDR2 is SNEGSKA (reference sequence). Trimming removed 3 bases from V and 5 bases from J; junction bases left unmatched: 9. This CDR3 region has 14 residues.

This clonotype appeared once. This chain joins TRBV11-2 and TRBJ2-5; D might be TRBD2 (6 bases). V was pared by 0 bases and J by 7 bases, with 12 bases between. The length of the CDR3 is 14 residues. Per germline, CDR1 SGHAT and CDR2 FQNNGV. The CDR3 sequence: CASSLEYLGRTQYF. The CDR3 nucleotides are TGTGCCAGCAGCTTAGAATACCTCGGGAGGACCCAGTACTTC.

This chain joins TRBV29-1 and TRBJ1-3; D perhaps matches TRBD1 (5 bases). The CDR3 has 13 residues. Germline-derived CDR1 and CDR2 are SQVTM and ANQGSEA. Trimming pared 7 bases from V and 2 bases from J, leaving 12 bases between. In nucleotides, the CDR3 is TGCAGCGGAGGGGAAGTGGCTGGAAACACCATATATTTT. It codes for CSGGEVAGNTIYF.

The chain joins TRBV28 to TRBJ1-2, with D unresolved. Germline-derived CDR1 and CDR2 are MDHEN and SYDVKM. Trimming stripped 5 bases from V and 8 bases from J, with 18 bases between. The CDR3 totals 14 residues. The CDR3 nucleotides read TGTGCCAGCAGTCCTTCGTCTATCCTCGGCGGCTACACCTTC. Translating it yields CASSPSSILGGYTF.

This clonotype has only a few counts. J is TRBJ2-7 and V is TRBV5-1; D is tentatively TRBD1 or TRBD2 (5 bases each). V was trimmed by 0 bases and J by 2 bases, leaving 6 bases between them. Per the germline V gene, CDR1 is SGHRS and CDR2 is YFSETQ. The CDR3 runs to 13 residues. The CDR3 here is CASSLGDPYEQYV. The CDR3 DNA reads TGCGCCAGCAGCTTGGGGGACCCCTACGAGCAGTACGTC.

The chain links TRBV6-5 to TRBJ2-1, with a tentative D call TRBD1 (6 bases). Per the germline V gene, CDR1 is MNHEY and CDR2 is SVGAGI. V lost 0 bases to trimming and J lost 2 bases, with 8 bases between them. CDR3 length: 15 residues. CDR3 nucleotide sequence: TGTGCCAGCAGTTACTCAGGGACAACCTACAATGAGCAGTTCTTC. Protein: CASSYSGTTYNEQFF.

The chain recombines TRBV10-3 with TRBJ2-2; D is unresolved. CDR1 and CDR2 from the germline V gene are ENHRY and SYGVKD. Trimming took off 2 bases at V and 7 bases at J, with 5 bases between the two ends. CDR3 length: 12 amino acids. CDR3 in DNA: TGTGCCATCAGTGAGCGCGGCGGGGAGCTGTTTTTT. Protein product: CAISERGGELFF.

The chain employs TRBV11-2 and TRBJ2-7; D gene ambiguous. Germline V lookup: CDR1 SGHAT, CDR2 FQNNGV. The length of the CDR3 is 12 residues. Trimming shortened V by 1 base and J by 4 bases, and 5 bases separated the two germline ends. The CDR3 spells CASSLVTYEQYF. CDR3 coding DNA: TGTGCCAGCAGCTTAGTAACTTACGAGCAGTACTTC.

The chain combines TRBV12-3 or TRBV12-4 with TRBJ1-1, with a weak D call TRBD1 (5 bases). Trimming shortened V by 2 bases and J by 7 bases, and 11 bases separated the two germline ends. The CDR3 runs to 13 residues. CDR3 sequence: CASSLQAGLEAFF. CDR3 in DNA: TGTGCCAGCAGTTTACAGGCAGGGCTTGAAGCTTTCTTT.

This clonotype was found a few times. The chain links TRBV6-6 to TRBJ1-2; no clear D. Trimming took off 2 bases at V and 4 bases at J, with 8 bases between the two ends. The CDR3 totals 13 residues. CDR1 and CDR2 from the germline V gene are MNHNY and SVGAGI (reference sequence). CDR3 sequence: CASSYSLAYGYTF. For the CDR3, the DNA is TGTGCCAGCAGTTACAGTCTTGCCTATGGCTACACCTTC.

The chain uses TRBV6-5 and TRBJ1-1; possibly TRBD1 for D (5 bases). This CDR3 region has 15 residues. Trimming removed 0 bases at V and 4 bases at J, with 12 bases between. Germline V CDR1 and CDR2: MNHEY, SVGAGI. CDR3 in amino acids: CASSYSGPVGTEAFF. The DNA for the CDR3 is TGTGCCAGCAGTTACTCGGGGCCGGTGGGCACTGAAGCTTTCTTT.

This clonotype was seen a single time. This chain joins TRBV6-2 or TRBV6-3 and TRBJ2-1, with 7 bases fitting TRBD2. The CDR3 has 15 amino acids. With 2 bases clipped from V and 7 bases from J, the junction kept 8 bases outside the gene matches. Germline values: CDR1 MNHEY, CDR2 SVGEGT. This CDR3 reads CASSYARGTGNEQFF. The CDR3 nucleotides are TGTGCCAGCAGTTACGCGCGGGGGACGGGGAATGAGCAGTTCTTC.